This record concerns one T cell receptor (beta chain) sequence. Its antigen remains unidentified. The CDR3 consists of 18 residues. V gave up 2 bases and J gave up 0 bases, with 14 bases separating them. CDR1 is MDHEN and CDR2 is SYDVKM in the germline V gene. The sample comes from a study of cytomegalovirus exposure and HLA in healthy donors. The PCR used 60 Vbeta and 13 Jbeta primers. Only in-frame clones appear in the TCRdb table, and some are missing; sequencing was by immunoSEQ multiplex PCR. The data show approximately 110,000 clones, roughly 70% seen once. General study points: Researchers reported that a few CMV-associated chains were confirmed in vitro as CMV antigen-specific. According to an earlier analysis, most TCR beta V segments yielded productive rearrangements about 87% or about 30% of the time.

The source is a man aged 25 to 40 in good health and CMV-seropositive. The gene calls are TRBV28 and TRBJ2-6, with D possibly matching TRBD1 (5 bases). Sequencing was done on a sample of PBMCs. This CDR3 reads CASSLRRVWSSGANVLTF. The CDR3 DNA reads as TGTGCCAGCAGTTTACGCAGGGTTTGGAGCTCTGGGGCCAACGTCCTGACTTTC. Full variable domain (remainder filled in from reference TRBV28 and TRBJ2-6): DVKVTQSSRYLVKRTGEKVFLECVQDMDHENMFWYRQDPGLGLRLIYFSYDVKMKEKGDIPEGYSVSREKKERFSLILESASTNQTSMYLCASSLRRVWSSGANVLTFGAGSRLTVL.